There are many counts of the clone carrying this T cell receptor beta chain. Antigen unknown. V lost 6 bases and J 7 bases, leaving 21 bases between the germline ends. The CDR3 extends over 16 amino acids. Germline V gene lookup returns CDR1 SEHNR and CDR2 FQNEAQ (reference sequence). The data stem from a study of T-cell memory formation after mild COVID-19. Study as a whole: Most TCR clusters belonged to a single donor. General study points: Day 15 to 85 contractors were CD4/CD8 balanced; later expanders leaned CD4+.

TCRdb itself ran the 5' RACE reads through MiXCR, one entry per CDR3 protein. The sample lists about 300,000 distinct CDR3 sequences; around 19% were seen once. The V call is TRBV7-9, the J call TRBJ2-2; TRBD1 might be the D (7 bases). The sequenced material came from PBMCs or a T cell subset sorted from them (not recorded which). The sequence came from a man between 18 and 35 years old who had mild COVID-19 (a few samples of this study predate the infection). Cell type and time point are not known. The CDR3 coding sequence is TGTGCCAGCAGGCAAGACGCCGGGACAGCGGGCGGGGAGCTGTTTTTT. Its translation: CASRQDAGTAGGELFF.